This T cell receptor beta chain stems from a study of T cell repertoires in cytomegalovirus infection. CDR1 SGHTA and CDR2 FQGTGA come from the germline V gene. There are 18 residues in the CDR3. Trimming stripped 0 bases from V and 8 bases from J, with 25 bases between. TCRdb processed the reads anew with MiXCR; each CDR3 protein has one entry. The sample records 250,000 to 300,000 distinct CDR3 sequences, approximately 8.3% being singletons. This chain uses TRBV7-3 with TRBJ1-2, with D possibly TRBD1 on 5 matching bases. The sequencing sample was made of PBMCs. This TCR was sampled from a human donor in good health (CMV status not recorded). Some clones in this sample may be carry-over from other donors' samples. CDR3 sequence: CASSLTGEGETVQRGYTF. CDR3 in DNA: TGTGCCAGCAGCTTAACAGGCGAAGGGGAGACAGTCCAGAGGGGCTACACCTTC.